The 6 T cell receptor beta chains below were found in one sample sequenced in a study of blood T cell repertoires in COVID-19. TCRdb keeps only in-frame clones here, not all; method: immunoSEQ multiplex PCR. The sample lists approximately 400,000 clones, approximately 90% occurring once. What was sequenced was PBMCs or T cells enriched from blood (not recorded which). The source is a young woman who had recovered from COVID-19.

This clone has a single count. The genes are TRBV7-2 and TRBJ1-6; 11 bases are shared with TRBD1. The germline V gene encodes CDR1 SGHTA and CDR2 FQGNSA. V dropped 5 bases and J dropped 8; count of bases not matched to a gene: 5. The CDR3 totals 15 residues. For the CDR3, the DNA is TGTGCCAGCAGCCGCGGGACAGGGGGTGATTCACCCCTCCACTTT. Translation: CASSRGTGGDSPLHF.

CDR3 in amino acids: CASSPGGGALQETQYF. Here the CDR3 DNA reads TGTGCCAGCAGCCCGGGCGGGGGGGCCCTCCAAGAGACCCAGTACTTC. The chain uses TRBV11-2 and TRBJ2-5; 9 bases agree with TRBD2. The germline V gene has CDR1 SGHAT and CDR2 FQNNGV. The length of the CDR3 is 16 residues. Trimming removed 5 bases from V and 1 base from J; junction bases left unmatched: 8.

The CDR3 here is CASSSTTGGPYEQYF. CDR3 sequence (DNA): TGTGCCAGCAGCTCAACGACAGGGGGTCCCTACGAGCAGTACTTC. This rearrangement joins TRBV7-3 to TRBJ2-7, with TRBD1 matching 9 bases. The CDR3 length is 15 residues. V shed 4 bases and J 2 bases; nucleotides not matched to a gene: 6. Germline CDR1 and CDR2: SGHTA and FQGTGA.

The chain uses TRBV11-2 and TRBJ2-3, with D possibly TRBD2 on 7 matching bases. The CDR3 has 16 residues. Germline V gives CDR1 SGHAT, CDR2 FQNNGV. Trimming cost V 1 base and J 4 bases, with 15 bases left between them. CDR3 DNA sequence: TGTGCCAGCAGCTTAGTGAGGGGGGGGCGTGCAGATACGCAGTATTTT. As protein: CASSLVRGGRADTQYF. Full variable domain (outside the CDR3, taken from reference TRBV11-2 and TRBJ2-3): EAGVAQSPRYKIIEKRQSVAFWCNPISGHATLYWYQQILGQGPKLLIQFQNNGVVDDSQLPKDRFSAERLKGVDSTLKIQPAKLEDSAVYLCASSLVRGGRADTQYFGPGTRLTVL.

The chain employs TRBV6-5 and TRBJ2-3; a possible D gene is TRBD2 (6 bases). Germline V CDR1 and CDR2: MNHEY, SVGAGI. Trimming took off 4 bases at V and 0 bases at J, with 14 bases between the two ends. The CDR3 length is 16 residues. CDR3 amino acids: CASSWGREFSTDTQYF. CDR3 DNA: TGTGCCAGCAGTTGGGGCCGGGAGTTTAGCACAGATACGCAGTATTTT.

The chain uses TRBV7-9 and TRBJ2-4; 9 bases fit TRBD1. Germline V lookup: CDR1 SEHNR, CDR2 FQNEAQ (reference sequence). The length of the CDR3 is 18 residues. Trimming removed 1 base from V and 5 bases from J; junction bases left unmatched: 12. The chain's CDR3 is CASSLVRDRDLFENIQYF. CDR3 DNA: TGTGCCAGCAGCTTAGTCCGGGACAGGGACCTTTTTGAAAACATTCAGTACTTC. The full variable domain, completed using reference TRBV7-9 and TRBJ2-4, is DTGVSQNPRHKITKRGQNVTFRCDPISEHNRLYWYRQTLGQGPEFLTYFQNEAQLEKSRLLSDRFSAERPKGSFSTLEIQRTEQGDSAMYLCASSLVRDRDLFENIQYFGAGTRLSVL.